These 18 T cell receptor beta chains were sequenced from one sample in a study of cytomegalovirus exposure and HLA in healthy donors. 60 Vbeta and 13 Jbeta primers were used in PCR. TCRdb's copy holds only in-frame clones and misses some; the assay was immunoSEQ multiplex PCR. The sample carries roughly 120,000 clones, just under 75% recorded once. Sequenced sample: PBMCs. These receptors were obtained from a man aged 55-75 years in good health and CMV-seropositive.

This CDR3 is CASSLVQGGDTQYF. CDR3 nucleotide sequence: TGTGCCAGCAGCTTGGTACAGGGTGGAGATACGCAGTATTTT. The rearrangement joins TRBV5-4 to TRBJ2-3, with a weak D call TRBD1 (6 bases). Germline V gene data show CDR1 as SGHNT and CDR2 as YYREEE (reference sequence). With 0 bases removed from V and 5 bases from J, the gap between germline ends came to 10 bases. This CDR3 region has 14 residues.

The chain carries TRBV29-1 and TRBJ1-4; D remains ambiguous. V lost 4 bases, J lost 8 bases, and 14 bases lay in between. Germline V gives CDR1 SQVTM, CDR2 ANQGSEA. The CDR3 loop spans 13 amino acids. CDR3 sequence reads: CSVATGSAEKLFF. The CDR3 bases are TGCAGCGTTGCGACGGGGTCCGCGGAAAAACTGTTTTTT.

The genes are TRBV7-9 and TRBJ1-1; D not resolved. Trimming pared 7 bases from V and 1 base from J, leaving 13 bases between. The CDR3 covers 14 residues. Germline lookup yields CDR1 SEHNR and CDR2 FQNEAQ (reference sequence). The CDR3 reads CASTPSGPNTEAFF. The CDR3, as DNA: TGTGCCAGCACGCCCTCTGGGCCGAACACTGAAGCTTTCTTT. The entire variable domain, with the rest obtained from reference TRBV7-9 and TRBJ1-1, is as follows: DTGVSQNPRHKITKRGQNVTFRCDPISEHNRLYWYRQTLGQGPEFLTYFQNEAQLEKSRLLSDRFSAERPKGSFSTLEIQRTEQGDSAMYLCASTPSGPNTEAFFGQGTRLTVV.

In its sample, this clone was seen once. The rearrangement joins TRBV27 to TRBJ1-1; D gene uncertain. V was clipped by 2 bases and J by 0 bases, with 7 bases between them. The CDR3 has 14 amino acids. Germline V gene sequence: CDR1 MNHEY, CDR2 SMNVEV (reference sequence). The CDR3 DNA reads TGTGCCAGCAGTTTAGGCAGGATGAACACTGAAGCTTTCTTT. Translation: CASSLGRMNTEAFF.

The J gene is TRBJ2-5, the V gene TRBV7-2; 7 bases fit TRBD1. The J call may not be correct, given that the DNA end is closer to TRBJ2-7. Germline V gene sequence: CDR1 SGHTA, CDR2 FQGNSA. The length of the CDR3 is 15 residues. The CDR3 nucleotides are TGTGCCAGCAGCACAAAGGGACAGAGTTCCTACGAGCAGTACTTC. As protein: CASSTKGQSSYEQYF.

The chain carries TRBV2 and TRBJ2-5; no clear D gene. V gave up 6 bases and J gave up 2 bases, with 13 bases separating them. Germline V gives CDR1 SNHLY, CDR2 FYNNEI. The CDR3 is made up of 14 amino acids. CDR3 sequence reads: CASRDRRGQETQYF. CDR3 bases: TGTGCCAGCAGGGATAGGAGAGGACAAGAGACCCAGTACTTC.

In its sample, this clone was seen once. The gene calls are TRBV9 and TRBJ1-1, with D possibly TRBD1 on 5 matching bases. There are 12 residues in the CDR3. CDR1 is SGDLS and CDR2 is YYNGEE in the germline V gene. Trimming cost V 5 bases and J 5 bases, with 10 bases left between them. CDR3 sequence: CASRREGTEAFF. CDR3 coding DNA: TGTGCCAGCAGGAGGGAGGGGACTGAAGCTTTCTTT.

This clone showed up just a few times. This chain joins TRBV5-1 and TRBJ2-5; 15 positions match TRBD2. Germline V lookup: CDR1 SGHRS, CDR2 YFSETQ. V was pared by 4 bases and J by 5 bases, with 6 bases of the junction left unmatched. The CDR3 runs to 16 residues. This chain's CDR3 is CASSLGLAGGGETQYF. The CDR3, as DNA: TGCGCCAGCAGCCTGGGACTAGCGGGGGGCGGGGAGACCCAGTACTTC.

V and J are TRBV5-6 and TRBJ1-5; maybe TRBD1 (5 bases). Trimming cost V 0 bases and J 7 bases, with 8 bases left between them. This CDR3 comprises 13 residues. Germline V lookup: CDR1 SGHDT, CDR2 YYEEEE. CDR3 amino acids: CASSLGGWQPQHF. The CDR3 DNA sequence: TGTGCCAGCAGCTTGGGGGGCTGGCAGCCCCAGCATTTT.

The rearrangement links TRBV7-3 to TRBJ2-3; 7 bases match TRBD1. The CDR3 runs 16 residues. CDR1 and CDR2 (germline): SGHTA, FQGTGA. V lost 4 bases to trimming and J lost 4 bases; unmatched junction nucleotides: 11. The CDR3, as DNA: TGTGCCAGCAGCTCGTCCCCGGGACAGATGGCAGATACGCAGTATTTT. It is translated as CASSSSPGQMADTQYF.

This clone was found a few times. The chain recombines TRBV11-3 with TRBJ2-5; 7 nucleotides match TRBD1. CDR3 length equals 15 residues. Germline V lookup: CDR1 SGHNT, CDR2 YENEEA. After removal of 5 bases from V and 2 bases from J, the junction contained 8 bases not matched to a gene. The CDR3 region has the DNA TGTGCCAGCAGCCAGAGACAGGGACAACAAGAGACCCAGTACTTC. Translating it yields CASSQRQGQQETQYF.

The chain is built from TRBV9 and TRBJ2-1, with D possibly matching TRBD2 (7 bases). The CDR3 loop spans 12 amino acids. Germline V gives CDR1 SGDLS, CDR2 YYNGEE. The V gene lost 3 bases and the J gene lost 13 bases, with 14 bases spanning the gap. The CDR3 DNA reads as TGTGCCAGCAGCGCGAGGGCGGGGGCTCAGTTCTTC. As protein: CASSARAGAQFF.

The rearrangement uses TRBV28 and TRBJ1-3; maybe TRBD1 (6 bases). The CDR3 is 15 residues long. The germline gives CDR1 MDHEN, CDR2 SYDVKM. V was clipped by 3 bases and J by 6 bases, with 15 bases between them. CDR3 sequence: CASSFLQTGANTIYF. In DNA, the CDR3 is TGTGCCAGCAGTTTTCTGCAGACAGGTGCAAACACCATATATTTT. Looking up the rest from reference TRBV28 and TRBJ1-3 gives the full variable domain: DVKVTQSSRYLVKRTGEKVFLECVQDMDHENMFWYRQDPGLGLRLIYFSYDVKMKEKGDIPEGYSVSREKKERFSLILESASTNQTSMYLCASSFLQTGANTIYFGEGSWLTVV.

The J gene is TRBJ2-1, the V gene TRBV5-1; D gene unclear. The CDR3 runs 11 residues. V was clipped by 2 bases and J by 7 bases, with 4 bases between them. Germline lookup yields CDR1 SGHRS and CDR2 YFSETQ. Written as DNA, the CDR3 is TGCGCCAGCAGCTTCGCGAATGAGCAGTTCTTC. This encodes CASSFANEQFF.

This rearrangement joins TRBV5-6 to TRBJ1-3; 10 positions agree with TRBD1. With 4 bases clipped from V and 0 bases from J, the junction kept 4 bases outside the gene matches. Germline lookup yields CDR1 SGHDT and CDR2 YYEEEE. This CDR3 has 16 amino acids. CDR3 bases: TGTGCCAGCAGCCCTGGGACAGGGGTCTCTGGAAACACCATATATTTT. It encodes CASSPGTGVSGNTIYF.

This chain joins TRBV7-3 and TRBJ1-1, with D unclear. CDR1 is SGHTA and CDR2 is FQGTGA in the germline V gene. The CDR3 spans 13 residues. Trimming left V 4 bases short and J 3 bases short, with 9 bases between. The CDR3 region has the DNA TGTGCCAGCAGCTCTCGACGGGACACTGAAGCTTTCTTT. This codes for CASSSRRDTEAFF.

The rearrangement uses TRBV11-3 and TRBJ2-2; 10 nucleotides agree with TRBD1. The CDR3 spans 15 residues. CDR1 is SGHNT and CDR2 is YENEEA in the germline V gene. V lost 5 bases, J lost 7 bases, and 7 bases stayed unmatched. As DNA, the CDR3 is TGTGCCAGCAGCCCGCGGACAGGGGGAAGCGGGGAGCTGTTTTTT. Translating gives CASSPRTGGSGELFF.

The chain joins TRBV6-6 to TRBJ1-4, with 7 nucleotides matching TRBD1. The ends lost 0 bases at V and 5 bases at J; junction bases unmatched: 6. CDR1 is MNHNY, CDR2 SVGAGI, per germline (reference sequence). This CDR3 is built from 16 residues. Here the CDR3 reads CASSYSQGGGNEKLFF. DNA for the CDR3: TGTGCCAGCAGTTACTCTCAGGGGGGTGGCAATGAAAAACTGTTTTTT.